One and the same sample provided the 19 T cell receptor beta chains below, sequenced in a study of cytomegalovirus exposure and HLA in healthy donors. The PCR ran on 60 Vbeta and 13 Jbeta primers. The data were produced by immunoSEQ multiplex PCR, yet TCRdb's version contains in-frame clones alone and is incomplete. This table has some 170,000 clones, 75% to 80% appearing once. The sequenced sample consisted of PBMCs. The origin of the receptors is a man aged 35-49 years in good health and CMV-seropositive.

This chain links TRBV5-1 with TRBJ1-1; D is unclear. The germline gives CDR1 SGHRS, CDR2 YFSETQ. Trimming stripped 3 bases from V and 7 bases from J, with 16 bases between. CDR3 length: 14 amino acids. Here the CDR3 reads CASSSTAGSGEAFF. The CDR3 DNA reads TGCGCCAGCAGCTCCACAGCGGGGTCTGGTGAAGCTTTCTTT.

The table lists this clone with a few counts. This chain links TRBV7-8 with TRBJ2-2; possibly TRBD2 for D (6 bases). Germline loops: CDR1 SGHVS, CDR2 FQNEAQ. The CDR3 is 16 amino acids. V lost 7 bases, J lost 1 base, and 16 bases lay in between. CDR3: CASTVGRRENTGELFF. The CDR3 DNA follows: TGTGCCAGCACCGTTGGTCGGAGGGAGAACACCGGGGAGCTGTTTTTT. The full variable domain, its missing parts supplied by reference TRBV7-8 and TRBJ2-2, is GAGVSQSPRYKVAKRGQDVALRCDPISGHVSLFWYQQALGQGPEFLTYFQNEAQLDKSGLPSDRFFAERPEGSVSTLKIQRTQQEDSAVYLCASTVGRRENTGELFFGEGSRLTVL.

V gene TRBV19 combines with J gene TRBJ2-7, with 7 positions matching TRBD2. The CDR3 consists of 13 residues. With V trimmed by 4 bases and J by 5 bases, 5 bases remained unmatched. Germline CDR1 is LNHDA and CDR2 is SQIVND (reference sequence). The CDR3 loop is CASSRRRENEQYF. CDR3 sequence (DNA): TGTGCCAGTAGTAGAAGGCGGGAGAACGAGCAGTACTTC. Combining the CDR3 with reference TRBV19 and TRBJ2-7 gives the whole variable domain DGGITQSPKYLFRKEGQNVTLSCEQNLNHDAMYWYRQDPGQGLRLIYYSQIVNDFQKGDIAEGYSVSREKKESFPLTVTSAQKNPTAFYLCASSRRRENEQYFGPGTRLTVT.

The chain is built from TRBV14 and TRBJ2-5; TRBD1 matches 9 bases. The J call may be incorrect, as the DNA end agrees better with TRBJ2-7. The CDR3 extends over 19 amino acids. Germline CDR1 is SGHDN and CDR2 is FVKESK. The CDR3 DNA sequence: TGTGCCAGCAGCCCAACTCGGACAGGGGAATTAAGGATGCCCTACGAGCAGTACTTC. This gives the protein CASSPTRTGELRMPYEQYF.

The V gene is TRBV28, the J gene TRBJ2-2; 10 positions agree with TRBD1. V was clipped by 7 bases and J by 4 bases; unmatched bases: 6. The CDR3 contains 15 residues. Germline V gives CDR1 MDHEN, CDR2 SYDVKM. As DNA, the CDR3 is TGTGCCAGCATCACGGGACAGGGGTTCACCGGGGAGCTGTTTTTT. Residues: CASITGQGFTGELFF.

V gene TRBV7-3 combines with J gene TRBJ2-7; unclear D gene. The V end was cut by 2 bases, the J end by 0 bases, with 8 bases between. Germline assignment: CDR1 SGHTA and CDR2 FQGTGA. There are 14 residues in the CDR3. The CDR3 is CASSLGPTSYEQYF. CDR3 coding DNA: TGTGCCAGCAGCTTAGGGCCCACCTCCTACGAGCAGTACTTC. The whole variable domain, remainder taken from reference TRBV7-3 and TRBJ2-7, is GAGVSQTPSNKVTEKGKYVELRCDPISGHTALYWYRQSLGQGPEFLIYFQGTGAADDSGLPNDRFFAVRPEGSVSTLKIQRTERGDSAVYLCASSLGPTSYEQYFGPGTRLTVT.

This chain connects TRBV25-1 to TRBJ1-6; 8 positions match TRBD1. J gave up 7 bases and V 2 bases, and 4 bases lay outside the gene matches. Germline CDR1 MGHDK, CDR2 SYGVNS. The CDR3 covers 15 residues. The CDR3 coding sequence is TGTGCCAGCAGTGAAGGACAGGGTGTGAATTCACCCCTCCACTTT. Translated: CASSEGQGVNSPLHF.

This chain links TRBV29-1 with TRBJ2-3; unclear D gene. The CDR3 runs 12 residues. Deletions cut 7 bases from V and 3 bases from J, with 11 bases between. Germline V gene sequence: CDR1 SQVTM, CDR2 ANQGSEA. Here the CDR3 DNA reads TGCAGCGCCAGGTCGACAACAGATACGCAGTATTTT. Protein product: CSARSTTDTQYF.

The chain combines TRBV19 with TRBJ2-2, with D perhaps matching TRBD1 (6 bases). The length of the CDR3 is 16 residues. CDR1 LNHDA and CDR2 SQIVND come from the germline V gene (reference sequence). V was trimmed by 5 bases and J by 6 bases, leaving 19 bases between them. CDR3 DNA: TGTGCCAGTAGTGCAGCCGGGACACTCCCTCCCGGGGAGCTGTTTTTT. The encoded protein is CASSAAGTLPPGELFF.

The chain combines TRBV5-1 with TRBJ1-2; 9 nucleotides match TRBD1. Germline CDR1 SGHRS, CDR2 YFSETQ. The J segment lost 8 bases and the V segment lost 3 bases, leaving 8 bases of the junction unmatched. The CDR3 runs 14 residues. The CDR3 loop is CASSSGTGNMGYTF. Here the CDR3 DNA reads TGCGCCAGCAGCTCCGGGACAGGGAACATGGGCTACACCTTC.

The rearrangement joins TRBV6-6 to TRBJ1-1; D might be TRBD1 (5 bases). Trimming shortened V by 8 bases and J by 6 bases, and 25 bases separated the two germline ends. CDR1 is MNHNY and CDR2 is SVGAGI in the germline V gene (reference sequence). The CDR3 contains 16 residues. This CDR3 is CASFPYRDGGRAEAFF. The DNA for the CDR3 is TGTGCCAGCTTTCCCTATAGGGACGGAGGGAGGGCTGAAGCTTTCTTT.

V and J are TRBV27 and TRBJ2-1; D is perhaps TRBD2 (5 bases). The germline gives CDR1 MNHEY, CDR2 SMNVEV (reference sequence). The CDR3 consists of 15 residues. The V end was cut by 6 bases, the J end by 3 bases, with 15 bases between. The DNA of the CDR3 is TGTGCCAGCAGACTCTTCCCGGGGAGCTACAATGAGCAGTTCTTC. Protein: CASRLFPGSYNEQFF.

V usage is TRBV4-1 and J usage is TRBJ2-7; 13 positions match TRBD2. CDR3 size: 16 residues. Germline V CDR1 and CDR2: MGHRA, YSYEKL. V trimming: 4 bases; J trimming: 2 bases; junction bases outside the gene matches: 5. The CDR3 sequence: CASSRQLAGGPYEQYF. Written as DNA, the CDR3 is TGCGCCAGCAGCCGCCAACTAGCGGGAGGGCCCTACGAGCAGTACTTC.

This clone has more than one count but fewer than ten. In DNA form, the CDR3 reads TGTGCCAGCAGCTTCCGAGGGGGTGGCGGGAGGGCCTTCACAGATACGCAGTATTTT. Protein: CASSFRGGGGRAFTDTQYF. The chain employs TRBV7-2 and TRBJ2-3, with TRBD2 matching over 9 bases. V lost 3 bases and J lost 2; bases outside the gene matches: 15. The CDR3 is 19 amino acids. Germline V lookup: CDR1 SGHTA, CDR2 FQGNSA.

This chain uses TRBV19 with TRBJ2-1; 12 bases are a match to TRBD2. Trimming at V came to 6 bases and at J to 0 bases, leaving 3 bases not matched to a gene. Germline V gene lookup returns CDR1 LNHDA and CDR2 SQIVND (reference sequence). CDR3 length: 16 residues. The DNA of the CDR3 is TGTGCCAGTAGGGGACTAGCGGGTAGCTCCTACAATGAGCAGTTCTTC. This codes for CASRGLAGSSYNEQFF.

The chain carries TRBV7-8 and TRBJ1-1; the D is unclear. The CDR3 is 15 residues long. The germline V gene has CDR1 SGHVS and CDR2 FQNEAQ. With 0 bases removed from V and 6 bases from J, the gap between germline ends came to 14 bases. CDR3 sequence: CASSLARNTGSEAFF. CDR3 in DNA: TGTGCCAGCAGCTTAGCGCGGAATACGGGATCTGAAGCTTTCTTT.

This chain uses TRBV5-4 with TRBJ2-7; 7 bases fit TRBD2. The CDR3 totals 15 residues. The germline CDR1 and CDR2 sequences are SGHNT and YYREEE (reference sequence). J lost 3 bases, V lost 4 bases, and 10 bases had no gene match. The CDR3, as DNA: TGTGCCAGCAGCCAAGTGGCTAGCGGAGTCTACGAGCAGTACTTC. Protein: CASSQVASGVYEQYF.

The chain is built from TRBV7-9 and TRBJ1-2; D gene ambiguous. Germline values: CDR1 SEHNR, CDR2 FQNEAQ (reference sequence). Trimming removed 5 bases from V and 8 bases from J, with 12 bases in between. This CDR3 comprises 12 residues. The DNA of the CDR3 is TGTGCCAGCAGCCTTAATCCGGTCGGCTACACCTTC. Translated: CASSLNPVGYTF.

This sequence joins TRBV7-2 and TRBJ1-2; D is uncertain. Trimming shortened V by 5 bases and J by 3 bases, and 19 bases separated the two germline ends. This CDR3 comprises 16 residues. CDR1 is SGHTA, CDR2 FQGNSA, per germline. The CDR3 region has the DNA TGTGCCAGCAGCGCATCCAGAGAGGGATCTTACTATGGCTACACCTTC. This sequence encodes CASSASREGSYYGYTF.